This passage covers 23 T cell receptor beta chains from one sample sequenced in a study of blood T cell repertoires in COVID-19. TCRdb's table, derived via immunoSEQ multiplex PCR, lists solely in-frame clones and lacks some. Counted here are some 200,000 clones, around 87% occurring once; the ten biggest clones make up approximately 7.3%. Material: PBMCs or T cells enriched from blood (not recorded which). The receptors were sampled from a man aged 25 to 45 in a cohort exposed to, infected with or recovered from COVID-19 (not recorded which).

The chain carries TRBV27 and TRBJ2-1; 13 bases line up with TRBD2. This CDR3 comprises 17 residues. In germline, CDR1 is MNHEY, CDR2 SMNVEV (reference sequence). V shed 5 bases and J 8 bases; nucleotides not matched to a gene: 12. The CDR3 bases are TGTGCCAGCAGTCTAACTAGCGGGAGGGCCAGGTCCCATGAGCAGTTCTTC. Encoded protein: CASSLTSGRARSHEQFF.

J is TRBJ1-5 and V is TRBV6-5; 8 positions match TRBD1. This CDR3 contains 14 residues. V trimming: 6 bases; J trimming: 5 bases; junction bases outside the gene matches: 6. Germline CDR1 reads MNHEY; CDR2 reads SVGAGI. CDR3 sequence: CASRSRGRDQPQHF. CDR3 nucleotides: TGTGCCAGCAGGTCCAGGGGGCGCGATCAGCCCCAGCATTTT.

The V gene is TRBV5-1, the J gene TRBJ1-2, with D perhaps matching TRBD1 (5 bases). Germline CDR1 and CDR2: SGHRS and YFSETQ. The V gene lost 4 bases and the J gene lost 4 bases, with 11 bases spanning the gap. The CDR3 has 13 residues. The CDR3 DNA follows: TGCGCCAGCAGCCAGGGACTGTCCTATGGCTACACCTTC. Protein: CASSQGLSYGYTF.

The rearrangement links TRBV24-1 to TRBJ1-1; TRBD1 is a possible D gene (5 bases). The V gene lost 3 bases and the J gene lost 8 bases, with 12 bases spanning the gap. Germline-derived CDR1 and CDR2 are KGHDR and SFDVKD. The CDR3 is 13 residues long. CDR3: CATSDGAQREAFF. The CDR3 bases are TGTGCCACCAGTGATGGGGCCCAACGCGAAGCTTTCTTT.

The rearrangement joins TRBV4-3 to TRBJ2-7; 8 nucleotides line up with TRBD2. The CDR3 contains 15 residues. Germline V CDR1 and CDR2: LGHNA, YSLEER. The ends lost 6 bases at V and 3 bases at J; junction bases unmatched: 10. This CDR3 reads CASSKRGGAGYEQYF. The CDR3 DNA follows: TGCGCCAGCAGTAAACGGGGGGGCGCCGGCTACGAGCAGTACTTC.

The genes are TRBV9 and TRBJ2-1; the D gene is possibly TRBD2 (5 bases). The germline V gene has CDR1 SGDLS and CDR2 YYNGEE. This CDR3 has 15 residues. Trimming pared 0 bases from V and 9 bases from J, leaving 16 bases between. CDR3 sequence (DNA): TGTGCCAGCAGCGTAGAAAGCGGTCCTTGGATTGAGCAGTTCTTC. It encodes CASSVESGPWIEQFF. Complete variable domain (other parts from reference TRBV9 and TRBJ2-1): DSGVTQTPKHLITATGQRVTLRCSPRSGDLSVYWYQQSLDQGLQFLIQYYNGEERAKGNILERFSAQQFPDLHSELNLSSLELGDSALYFCASSVESGPWIEQFFGPGTRLTVL.

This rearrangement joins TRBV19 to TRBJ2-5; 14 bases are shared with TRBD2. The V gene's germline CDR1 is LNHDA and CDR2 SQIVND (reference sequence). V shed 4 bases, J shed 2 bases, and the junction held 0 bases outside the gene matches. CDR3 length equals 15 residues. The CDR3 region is CASSRTSGRQETQYF. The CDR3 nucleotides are TGTGCCAGTAGTAGGACTAGCGGGAGGCAAGAGACCCAGTACTTC.

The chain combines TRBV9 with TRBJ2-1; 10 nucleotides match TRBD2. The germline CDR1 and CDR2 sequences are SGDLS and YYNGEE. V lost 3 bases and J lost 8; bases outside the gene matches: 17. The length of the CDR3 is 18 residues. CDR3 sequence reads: CASSAAPSTSGMSYEQFF. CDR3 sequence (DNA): TGTGCCAGCAGCGCTGCCCCCTCCACTAGCGGGATGAGCTATGAGCAGTTCTTC. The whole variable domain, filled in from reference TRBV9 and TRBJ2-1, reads DSGVTQTPKHLITATGQRVTLRCSPRSGDLSVYWYQQSLDQGLQFLIQYYNGEERAKGNILERFSAQQFPDLHSELNLSSLELGDSALYFCASSAAPSTSGMSYEQFFGPGTRLTVL.

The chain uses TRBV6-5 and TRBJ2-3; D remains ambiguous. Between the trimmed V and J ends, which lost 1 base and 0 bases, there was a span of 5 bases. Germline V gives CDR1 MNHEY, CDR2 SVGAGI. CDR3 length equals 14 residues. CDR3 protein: CASSYFQSTDTQYF. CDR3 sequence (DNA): TGTGCCAGCAGTTACTTTCAGAGCACAGATACGCAGTATTTT.

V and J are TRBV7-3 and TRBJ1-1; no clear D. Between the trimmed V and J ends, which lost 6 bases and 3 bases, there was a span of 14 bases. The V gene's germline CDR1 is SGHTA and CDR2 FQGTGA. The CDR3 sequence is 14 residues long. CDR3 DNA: TGTGCCAGCAGTCAAAGCCCCGGGGACACTGAAGCTTTCTTT. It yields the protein CASSQSPGDTEAFF.

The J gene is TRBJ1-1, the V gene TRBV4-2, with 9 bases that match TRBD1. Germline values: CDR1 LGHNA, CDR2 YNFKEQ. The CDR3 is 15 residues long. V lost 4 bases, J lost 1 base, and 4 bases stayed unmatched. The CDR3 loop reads CASSPTTGGNTEAFF. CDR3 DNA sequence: TGTGCCAGCAGCCCGACGACAGGGGGGAACACTGAAGCTTTCTTT.

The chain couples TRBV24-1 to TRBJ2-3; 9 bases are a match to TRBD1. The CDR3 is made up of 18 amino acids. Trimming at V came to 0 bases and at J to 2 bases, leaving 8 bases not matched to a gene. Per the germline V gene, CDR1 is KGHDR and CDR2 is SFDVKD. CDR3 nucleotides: TGTGCCACCAGTGATTTGCGACGGGACAGGGCAGACACAGATACGCAGTATTTT. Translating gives CATSDLRRDRADTDTQYF.

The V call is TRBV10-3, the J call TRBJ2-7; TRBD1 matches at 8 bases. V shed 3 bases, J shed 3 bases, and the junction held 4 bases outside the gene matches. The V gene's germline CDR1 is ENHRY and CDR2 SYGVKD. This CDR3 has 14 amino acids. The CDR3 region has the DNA TGTGCCATCAGTGATGACAGGGGAGGCTACGAGCAGTACTTC. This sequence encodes CAISDDRGGYEQYF.

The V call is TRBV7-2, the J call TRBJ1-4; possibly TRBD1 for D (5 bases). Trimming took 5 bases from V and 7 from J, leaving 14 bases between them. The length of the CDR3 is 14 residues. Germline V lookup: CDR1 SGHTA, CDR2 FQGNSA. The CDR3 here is CASSPTRGGEKLFF. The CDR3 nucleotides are TGTGCCAGCAGCCCCACCCGGGGGGGTGAAAAACTGTTTTTT.

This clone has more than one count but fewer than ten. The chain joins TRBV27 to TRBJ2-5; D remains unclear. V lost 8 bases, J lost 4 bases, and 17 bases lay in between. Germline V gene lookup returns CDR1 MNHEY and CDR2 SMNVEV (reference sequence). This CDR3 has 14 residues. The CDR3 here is CASRTPGTGETQYF. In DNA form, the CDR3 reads TGTGCCAGCCGCACGCCGGGTACGGGAGAGACCCAGTACTTC.

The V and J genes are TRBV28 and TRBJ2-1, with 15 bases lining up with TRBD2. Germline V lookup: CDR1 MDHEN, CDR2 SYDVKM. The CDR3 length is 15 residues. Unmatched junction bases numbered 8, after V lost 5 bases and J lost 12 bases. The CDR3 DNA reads TGTGCCAGCAGTCTCGGACTAGCGGGAGGGCCTGGGCAGTTCTTC. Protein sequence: CASSLGLAGGPGQFF.

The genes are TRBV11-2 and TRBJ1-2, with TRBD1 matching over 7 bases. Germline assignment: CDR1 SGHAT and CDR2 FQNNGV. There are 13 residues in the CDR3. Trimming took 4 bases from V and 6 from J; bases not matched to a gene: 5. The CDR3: CASSSQGLDGYTF. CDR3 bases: TGTGCCAGCAGCTCACAGGGGTTGGATGGCTACACCTTC.

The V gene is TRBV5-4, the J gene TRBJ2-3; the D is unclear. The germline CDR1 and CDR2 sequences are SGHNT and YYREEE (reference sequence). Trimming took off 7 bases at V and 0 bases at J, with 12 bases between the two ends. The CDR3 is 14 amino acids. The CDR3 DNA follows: TGTGCCAGCGAGAGACTCCAAAGCACAGATACGCAGTATTTT. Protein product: CASERLQSTDTQYF.

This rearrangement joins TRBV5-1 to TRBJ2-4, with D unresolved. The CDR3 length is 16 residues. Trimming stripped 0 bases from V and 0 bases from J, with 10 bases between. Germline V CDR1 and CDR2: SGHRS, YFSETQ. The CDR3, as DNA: TGCGCCAGCAGCTTGGGGCAGAACCTAGCCAAAAACATTCAGTACTTC. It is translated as CASSLGQNLAKNIQYF.

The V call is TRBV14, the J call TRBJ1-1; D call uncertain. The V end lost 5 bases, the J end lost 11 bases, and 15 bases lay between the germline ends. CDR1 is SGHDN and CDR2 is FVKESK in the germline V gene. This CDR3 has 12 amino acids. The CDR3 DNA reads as TGTGCCAGCAGCGCGGGCCCCGCAAGGGCTTTCTTT. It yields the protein CASSAGPARAFF. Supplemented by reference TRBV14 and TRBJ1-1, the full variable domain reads EAGVTQFPSHSVIEKGQTVTLRCDPISGHDNLYWYRRVMGKEIKFLLHFVKESKQDESGMPNNRFLAERTGGTYSTLKVQPAELEDSGVYFCASSAGPARAFFGQGTRLTVV.

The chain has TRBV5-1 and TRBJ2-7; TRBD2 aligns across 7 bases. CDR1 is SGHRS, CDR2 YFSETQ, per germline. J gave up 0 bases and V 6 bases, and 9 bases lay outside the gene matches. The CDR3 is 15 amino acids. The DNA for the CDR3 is TGCGCCAGCACGCTTCTACCTAGCGGCTCCTACGAGCAGTACTTC. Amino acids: CASTLLPSGSYEQYF.

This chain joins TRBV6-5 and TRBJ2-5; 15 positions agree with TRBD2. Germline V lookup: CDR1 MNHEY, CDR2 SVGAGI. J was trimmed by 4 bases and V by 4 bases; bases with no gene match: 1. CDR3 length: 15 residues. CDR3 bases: TGTGCCAGCAGTTCGGGACTAGCGGGAGGAGAGACCCAGTACTTC. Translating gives CASSSGLAGGETQYF.

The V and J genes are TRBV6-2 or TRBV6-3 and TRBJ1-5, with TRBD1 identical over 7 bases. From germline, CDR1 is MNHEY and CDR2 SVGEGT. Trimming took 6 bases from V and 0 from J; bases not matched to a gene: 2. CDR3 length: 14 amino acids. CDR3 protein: CASSRDSSNQPQHF. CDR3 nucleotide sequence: TGTGCCAGCAGCCGGGACAGTAGCAATCAGCCCCAGCATTTT.